Only one count was recorded for the clone carrying this T cell receptor beta chain. Germline trimming cut 6 bases from V and 7 bases from J; bases unmatched to any gene: 4. The CDR3 runs 13 residues. Germline CDR1 and CDR2: MNHEY and SVGAGI. These data belong to a study of blood T cell repertoires in COVID-19. The overall study: The analysed material was cDNA or gDNA that came from T cells, B-cell-depleted T cells, or PBMCs.

Original processing notes: Reference gene primer amplification in the assay estimated nucleated cell counts. Using immunoSEQ multiplex PCR, the repertoire was profiled, and TCRdb retains in-frame clones only, with some absent. The V and J calls and clone size come from that table; D and trimming were worked out from the DNA. The sample holds 110,000 to 150,000 clones, 80% to 85% seen once. The sequence was collected from a middle-aged man with acute COVID-19. Sequenced: PBMCs or T cells enriched from blood (not recorded which). This chain connects TRBV6-5 to TRBJ2-1, with 9 bases lining up with TRBD1. CDR3 sequence: CASSLGQGNEQFF. The CDR3, as DNA: TGTGCCAGCAGCCTTGGACAGGGGAATGAGCAGTTCTTC.